This T cell receptor beta chain was sequenced for a study of blood T cell repertoires in COVID-19. Study-level information: T cells, B-cell-depleted T cells, or PBMCs provided the cDNA or gDNA that served as material.

Original data processing: Researchers report that nucleated cell counts were estimated from reference gene primer amplification. Assay: immunoSEQ multiplex PCR; the TCRdb copy retains only in-frame clones and omits some. V and J calls and clone size are copied from that table; D and trimming were computed from the DNA. The table includes approximately 60,000 clones, 85% to 95% detected once. The CDR3 is made up of 15 amino acids. V dropped 3 bases and J dropped 5 bases, with 12 bases sitting between them. The germline V gene has CDR1 SGHRS and CDR2 YFSETQ. The receptor was isolated from a man between 65 and 85 years old with active COVID-19. The rearrangement uses TRBV5-1 and TRBJ1-6; D remains ambiguous. Sequencing was performed on peripheral blood. CDR3 nucleotide sequence: TGCGCCAGCAGCTCCTCAGCTCGGGATAATTCACCCCTCCACTTT. Residues: CASSSSARDNSPLHF.